This TCR beta chain emerged from a study of T cell therapy after organ transplantation. Overall study: After therapy, patients were monitored for less than 35 weeks.

This clone was seen once. Its matching antigen is unknown. The V gene's germline CDR1 is SNHLY and CDR2 FYNNEI. The CDR3 length is 15 residues. With 7 bases removed from V and 0 bases from J, the gap between germline ends came to 14 bases. Assay used: immunoSEQ multiplex PCR; TCRdb lists only in-frame clones, some missing. The repertoire has 2,000 to 2,500 clones, roughly 70% of them found once; the top ten carry 35% to 40%. Findings and limits, study-wide: Few nonresponder expansions may reflect low coverage from poor CD8+ yield. Endogenous clonotypes not in therapy products appeared after therapy alongside transferred ones.

The rearrangement uses TRBV2 and TRBJ2-3; the D gene is possibly TRBD1 (6 bases). Here the sequenced sample was CD8+ T cells from blood, taken before autologous CMV-specific T cell therapy. The TCR originated in a human patient who had received a solid organ transplant and had CMV disease. CDR3 residues: CASISLGGSTDTQYF. CDR3 sequence (DNA): TGTGCCAGCATATCCTTAGGGGGAAGCACAGATACGCAGTATTTT.